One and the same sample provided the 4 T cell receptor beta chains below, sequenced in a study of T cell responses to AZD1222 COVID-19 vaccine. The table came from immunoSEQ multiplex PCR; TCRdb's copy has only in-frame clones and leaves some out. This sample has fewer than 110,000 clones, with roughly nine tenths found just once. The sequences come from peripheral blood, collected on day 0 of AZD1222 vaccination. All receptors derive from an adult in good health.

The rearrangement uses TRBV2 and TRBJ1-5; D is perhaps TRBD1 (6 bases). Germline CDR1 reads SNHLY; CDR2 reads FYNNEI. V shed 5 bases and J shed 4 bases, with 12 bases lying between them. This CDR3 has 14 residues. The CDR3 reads CASSYRDKNQPQHF. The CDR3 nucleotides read TGTGCCAGCAGTTACCGGGACAAAAATCAGCCCCAGCATTTT.

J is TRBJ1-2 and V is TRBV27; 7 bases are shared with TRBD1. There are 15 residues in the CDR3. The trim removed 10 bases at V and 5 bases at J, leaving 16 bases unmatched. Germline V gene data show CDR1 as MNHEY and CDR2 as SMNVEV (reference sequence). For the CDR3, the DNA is TGTGCCACCGCTCTTCTTAGGGGGCAGGGGTATGGCTACACCTTC. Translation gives CATALLRGQGYGYTF.

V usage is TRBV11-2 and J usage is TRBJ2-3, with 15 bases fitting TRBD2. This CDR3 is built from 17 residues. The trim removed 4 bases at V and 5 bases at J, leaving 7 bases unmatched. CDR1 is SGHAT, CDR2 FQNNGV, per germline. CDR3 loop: CASSSGGLAGGKDTQYF. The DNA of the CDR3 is TGTGCCAGCAGCTCGGGGGGACTAGCGGGAGGAAAAGATACGCAGTATTTT.

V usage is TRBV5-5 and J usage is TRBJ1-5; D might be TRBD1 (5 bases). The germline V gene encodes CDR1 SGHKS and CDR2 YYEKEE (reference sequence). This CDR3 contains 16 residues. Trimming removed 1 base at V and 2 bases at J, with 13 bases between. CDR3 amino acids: CASSLRFRVGNQPQHF. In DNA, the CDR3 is TGTGCCAGCAGCTTGCGGTTCAGGGTTGGCAATCAGCCCCAGCATTTT.